This T cell receptor beta chain originates from a study of OX40 agonist ivuxolimab in advanced cancers. Overall study context: Those treated in dose escalation had hepatocellular carcinoma, melanoma, renal cell cancer or head and neck cancer.

Profiling relied on immunoSEQ multiplex PCR, and the TCRdb table lists in-frame clones only, not all of them. The sample has tens of thousands of clones, almost 90% seen once; the top ten hold around 5%. The CDR3 is 14 residues long. The V and J ends lost 6 bases and 0 bases respectively, with 9 bases between them. Germline-derived CDR1 and CDR2 are MDHEN and SYDVKM. On this clone itself: Its antigen is currently unknown.

The study, taken as a whole, reports: Nonresponders included some who also had low normalized T-cell clonal expansion. Determination of antigen specificity was not performed for the expanded peripheral T cells. Dosing at 0.1 to 3.0 mg/kg was accompanied by clonal expansion of CD4+ and CD8+ blood T cells by week 6.

This chain links TRBV28 with TRBJ1-5; D uncertain. This specimen was CD4+ or CD8+ T cells sorted from blood, taken in a trial of the OX40 agonist ivuxolimab. The receptor was isolated from an adult with an advanced solid tumor such as melanoma, head and neck, liver or kidney cancer. CDR3 nucleotide sequence: TGTGCCAGCAGCGTCGGCCTTAGCAATCAGCCCCAGCATTTT. It codes for CASSVGLSNQPQHF.